These 28 T cell receptor beta chains were all obtained from the same sample, sequenced in a study of blood T cells in healthy people across ages. Primers used in a second PCR of about 6 to 11 cycles were a sample-barcoded 5' primer and a J-beta primer mix. In TCRdb, the 5' RACE reads were re-called with MiXCR into one record per CDR3 protein. The sample comprises about 560,000 distinct CDR3 sequences, over 25% of which are singletons, and 3.6% rests with the top ten. Another study also made use of these data, one on T cells of mothers and their children.

The sequencing sample was made of blood. Receptors were obtained from a boy younger than 10 in good health.

This clonotype is categorized as medium-sized (0.01 to 0.1%). The chain joins TRBV30 to TRBJ2-5; no clear D. Germline V CDR1 and CDR2: GTSNPN, SVGIG (reference sequence). Trimming removed 1 base at V and 5 bases at J, with 5 bases between. The CDR3 runs to 11 residues. In nucleotides, the CDR3 is TGTGCCTGGAGTGCGAAGGAGACCCAGTACTTC. Its protein product is CAWSAKETQYF.

This clonotype was seen more than once but under ten times. The chain is built from TRBV3-1 and TRBJ2-2; no definite D call. The germline V gene encodes CDR1 LGHDT and CDR2 YNNKEL (reference sequence). The V end lost 1 base, the J end lost 6 bases, and 12 bases lay between the germline ends. The CDR3 loop spans 15 amino acids. The CDR3 spells CASSQVRSISGELFF. The CDR3, as DNA: TGTGCCAGCAGCCAAGTTCGTAGTATTTCCGGGGAGCTGTTTTTT.

This clonotype has only a few counts. The CDR3 protein is CSATYQETQYF. The CDR3 bases are TGCAGTGCTACGTACCAAGAGACCCAGTACTTC. The chain carries TRBV20-1 and TRBJ2-5; D is undetermined. V dropped 4 bases and J dropped 0 bases, with 3 bases sitting between them. Germline V lookup: CDR1 DFQATT, CDR2 SNEGSKA (reference sequence). The CDR3 consists of 11 residues.

The chain has TRBV5-6 and TRBJ2-1, with D tentatively TRBD1 or TRBD2 (5 bases each). Trimming shortened V by 5 bases and J by 0 bases, and 12 bases separated the two germline ends. CDR3 length equals 15 residues. CDR1 is SGHDT and CDR2 is YYEEEE in the germline V gene. The chain's CDR3 is CASRRGYSSYNEQFF. For the CDR3, the DNA is TGTGCCAGCAGGAGGGGCTACAGCTCCTACAATGAGCAGTTCTTC.

This chain links TRBV29-1 with TRBJ2-3; no definite D call. Germline CDR1 SQVTM, CDR2 ANQGSEA. The length of the CDR3 is 14 residues. Trimming cost V 2 bases and J 4 bases, with 13 bases left between them. CDR3 nucleotide sequence: TGCAGCGTTGAAAATCGGCGCCAGCCAGATACGCAGTATTTT. This translates into CSVENRRQPDTQYF.

This chain uses TRBV5-1 with TRBJ2-7; TRBD2 aligns across 14 bases. With 4 bases clipped from V and 0 bases from J, the junction kept 9 bases outside the gene matches. The CDR3 is made up of 18 amino acids. CDR1 is SGHRS, CDR2 YFSETQ, per germline. The CDR3, as DNA: TGCGCCAGCAGCGGGTTGACTAGCGGGAGGGATCTCTCCTACGAGCAGTACTTC. Amino acid sequence: CASSGLTSGRDLSYEQYF.

The rearrangement links TRBV28 to TRBJ1-3, with D maybe TRBD1 (5 bases). V shed 5 bases and J shed 4 bases, with 18 bases lying between them. Germline loops: CDR1 MDHEN, CDR2 SYDVKM. The CDR3 contains 16 residues. The CDR3 here is CASSPRPARGGNTIYF. The CDR3 region has the DNA TGTGCCAGCAGTCCTAGGCCAGCAAGGGGCGGAAACACCATATATTTT.

J is TRBJ1-1 and V is TRBV5-1, with a weak D call TRBD1 (6 bases). The V gene lost 1 base and the J gene lost 4 bases, with 17 bases spanning the gap. The CDR3 spans 16 residues. CDR1 is SGHRS, CDR2 YFSETQ, per germline. Here the CDR3 reads CASSLNTGMAVTEAFF. DNA of the CDR3: TGCGCCAGCAGCTTGAACACAGGGATGGCGGTCACTGAAGCTTTCTTT. The full variable domain, rest sourced from reference TRBV5-1 and TRBJ1-1, is KAGVTQTPRYLIKTRGQQVTLSCSPISGHRSVSWYQQTPGQGLQFLFEYFSETQRNKGNFPGRFSGRQFSNSRSEMNVSTLELGDSALYLCASSLNTGMAVTEAFFGQGTRLTVV.

The chain links TRBV2 to TRBJ1-3, with D unclear. The germline V gene encodes CDR1 SNHLY and CDR2 FYNNEI. The V end was cut by 1 base, the J end by 7 bases, with 11 bases between. The CDR3 has 14 residues. The CDR3 coding sequence is TGTGCCAGCAGTGAAGAGATGATGTTGAACACCATATATTTT. This gives the protein CASSEEMMLNTIYF.

The rearrangement uses TRBV28 and TRBJ1-2; D remains unclear. Germline V gene data show CDR1 as MDHEN and CDR2 as SYDVKM. The CDR3 is 15 residues long. Trimming removed 2 bases from V and 4 bases from J, with 14 bases in between. The CDR3: CASSLNKLSFYGYTF. The CDR3 DNA is TGTGCCAGCAGTTTAAACAAGTTGAGTTTCTATGGCTACACCTTC.

This clonotype was seen a few times. This chain uses TRBV7-9 with TRBJ2-7; 11 bases agree with TRBD2. The ends lost 5 bases at V and 2 bases at J; junction bases unmatched: 5. The CDR3 loop spans 15 amino acids. Germline V gene data show CDR1 as SEHNR and CDR2 as FQNEAQ (reference sequence). The CDR3 nucleotides read TGTGCCAGCAGCCCGGGACTAGCGGAACCCTACGAGCAGTACTTC. It is translated as CASSPGLAEPYEQYF.

CDR3 DNA: TGTGCCAGCAGCCTTTTTCAGGCTGTCTACACCTTC. This translates into CASSLFQAVYTF. This chain uses TRBV3-1 with TRBJ1-2; the D is unclear. V shed 4 bases and J shed 10 bases, with 13 bases lying between them. The CDR3 covers 12 residues. Germline loops: CDR1 LGHDT, CDR2 YNNKEL (reference sequence).

The gene calls are TRBV3-1 and TRBJ2-5, with TRBD2 identical over 8 bases. This CDR3 is 15 amino acids long. The V and J ends lost 3 bases and 3 bases, in that order; junction bases with no gene match: 6. The germline V gene encodes CDR1 LGHDT and CDR2 YNNKEL (reference sequence). This chain's CDR3 is CASSHAPGGKETQYF. Here the CDR3 DNA reads TGTGCCAGCAGCCACGCACCGGGGGGGAAAGAGACCCAGTACTTC.

This rearrangement joins TRBV25-1 to TRBJ2-2; 9 positions match TRBD2. V shed 2 bases, J shed 6 bases, and the junction held 4 bases outside the gene matches. This CDR3 has 15 amino acids. Germline loops: CDR1 MGHDK, CDR2 SYGVNS. The CDR3: CASSERQREAGELFF. Here the CDR3 DNA reads TGTGCCAGCAGTGAACGCCAGCGGGAGGCCGGGGAGCTGTTTTTT.

There are a few counts of this clonotype. This chain connects TRBV5-1 to TRBJ2-5, with unresolved D. The CDR3 sequence is 14 residues long. Trimming cost V 5 bases and J 4 bases, with 15 bases left between them. The germline V gene encodes CDR1 SGHRS and CDR2 YFSETQ. The CDR3: CASSHGRPLETQYF. The CDR3, as DNA: TGCGCCAGCAGTCATGGACGCCCCTTAGAGACCCAGTACTTC.

The rearrangement links TRBV24-1 to TRBJ2-1; 16 bases match TRBD2. Germline V gene lookup returns CDR1 KGHDR and CDR2 SFDVKD. The CDR3 spans 22 residues. Losses at the gene ends were 1 base for V and 1 base for J; bases not matched to a gene: 12. The CDR3 region is CATSDFGGTSGRARGSYNEQFF. CDR3 coding DNA: TGTGCCACCAGTGATTTTGGGGGGACTAGCGGGAGGGCCCGAGGGTCCTACAATGAGCAGTTCTTC.

This clonotype occurred a few times. The chain recombines TRBV3-1 with TRBJ1-1; D gene unclear. With 0 bases removed from V and 7 bases from J, the gap between germline ends came to 9 bases. This CDR3 comprises 13 residues. Germline assignment: CDR1 LGHDT and CDR2 YNNKEL (reference sequence). CDR3 coding DNA: TGTGCCAGCAGCCAAGATCTGCAAATTGAAGCTTTCTTT. The encoded protein is CASSQDLQIEAFF. The complete variable domain, with remaining parts taken from reference TRBV3-1 and TRBJ1-1, reads DTAVSQTPKYLVTQMGNDKSIKCEQNLGHDTMYWYKQDSKKFLKIMFSYNNKELIINETVPNRFSPKSPDKAHLNLHINSLELGDSAVYFCASSQDLQIEAFFGQGTRLTVV.

The rearrangement links TRBV12-3 or TRBV12-4 to TRBJ1-2; 12 nucleotides match TRBD1. The CDR3 runs to 16 residues. The V and J ends lost 1 base and 5 bases, in that order; junction bases with no gene match: 5. The DNA for the CDR3 is TGTGCCAGCAGTTTAGGAGGGACAGGGGGCTTTTATGGCTACACCTTC. This encodes CASSLGGTGGFYGYTF.

Turning to this clonotype: A read error is likely, as this CDR3 ends without the conserved phenylalanine or tryptophan. The DNA is left out, because the CDR3 cannot be placed on it with certainty; the CDR3 is given as TCRdb lists it. The CDR3 loop reads CASSPITLYTDTQCS. The chain combines TRBV12-3 or TRBV12-4 with TRBJ2-3. The CDR3 contains 15 residues when both ends are counted.

The chain combines TRBV27 with TRBJ1-1; D gene ambiguous. V lost 0 bases, J lost 1 base, and 9 bases lay in between. Germline CDR1 and CDR2: MNHEY and SMNVEV (reference sequence). The CDR3 has 15 amino acids. For the CDR3, the DNA is TGTGCCAGCAGTTTATCCGGCAGTGGGAACACTGAAGCTTTCTTT. This encodes CASSLSGSGNTEAFF.

V and J are TRBV4-1 and TRBJ2-5; the match to TRBD2 covers 8 bases. This CDR3 comprises 16 residues. The ends lost 0 bases at V and 2 bases at J; junction bases unmatched: 5. Germline assignment: CDR1 MGHRA and CDR2 YSYEKL. CDR3 sequence: CASSQEVLAGQETQYF. The DNA for the CDR3 is TGCGCCAGCAGCCAAGAGGTCCTAGCGGGTCAAGAGACCCAGTACTTC.

This CDR3 is CSAPSGGARETQYF. CDR3 DNA: TGCAGTGCCCCTAGCGGGGGGGCGCGAGAGACCCAGTACTTC. The J gene is TRBJ2-5, the V gene TRBV20-1; 12 bases agree with TRBD2. The CDR3 has 14 residues. The germline gives CDR1 DFQATT, CDR2 SNEGSKA (reference sequence). V trimming: 6 bases; J trimming: 4 bases; junction bases outside the gene matches: 6.

This clonotype came up a few times. The V and J genes are TRBV7-3 and TRBJ1-2; TRBD1 is a possible D gene (5 bases). Germline values: CDR1 SGHTA, CDR2 FQGTGA. V lost 0 bases to trimming and J lost 8 bases, with 16 bases between them. The CDR3 extends over 15 amino acids. The CDR3 loop reads CASSLTGIGADGYTF. CDR3 DNA sequence: TGTGCCAGCAGCTTAACGGGTATAGGGGCCGACGGCTACACCTTC.

The CDR3 nucleotides read TGTGCCAGCAGCTTCGGGACCCTGGTTGGGGCCAACGTCCTGACTTTC. Amino acids: CASSFGTLVGANVLTF. The V gene is TRBV7-8, the J gene TRBJ2-6; tentatively, D is TRBD1 or TRBD2 (5 bases each). The CDR3 spans 16 residues. Germline loops: CDR1 SGHVS, CDR2 FQNEAQ. Deletions cut 3 bases from V and 3 bases from J, with 12 bases between.

The sample holds a few counts of this clonotype. This chain links TRBV15 with TRBJ2-7, with TRBD2 matching over 12 bases. Germline-derived CDR1 and CDR2 are LNHNV and YYDKDF (reference sequence). With V trimmed by 0 bases and J by 2 bases, 8 bases remained unmatched. The CDR3 is 18 amino acids. The CDR3 DNA follows: TGTGCCACCAGCAGAGATCCTAGCGGGAGGGCCCAAGCCTACGAGCAGTACTTC. It specifies CATSRDPSGRAQAYEQYF.

This clonotype was seen a handful of times. V and J are TRBV5-1 and TRBJ1-5; no definite D call. Germline CDR1 reads SGHRS; CDR2 reads YFSETQ. Trimming cost V 5 bases and J 6 bases, with 12 bases left between them. The CDR3 covers 13 residues. CDR3 loop: CASRGEDSQPQHF. The CDR3 DNA reads TGCGCCAGCAGGGGAGAGGATAGTCAGCCCCAGCATTTT.

The V and J genes are TRBV2 and TRBJ2-5; 15 positions match TRBD2. Germline CDR1 and CDR2: SNHLY and FYNNEI. CDR3 size: 17 residues. J gave up 0 bases and V 8 bases, and 7 bases lay outside the gene matches. In nucleotides, the CDR3 is TGTGCCAGCGGGGGACTAGCGGGAGGCCCGTACCAAGAGACCCAGTACTTC. Translating gives CASGGLAGGPYQETQYF. Complete variable domain (other parts from reference TRBV2 and TRBJ2-5): EPEVTQTPSHQVTQMGQEVILRCVPISNHLYFYWYRQILGQKVEFLVSFYNNEISEKSEIFDDQFSVERPDGSNFTLKIRSTKLEDSAMYFCASGGLAGGPYQETQYFGPGTRLLVL.

A few counts support this clonotype. The chain combines TRBV12-5 with TRBJ2-5; D unclear. Germline lookup yields CDR1 LGHNT and CDR2 FRNRAP. V lost 2 bases, J lost 5 bases, and 18 bases lay in between. This CDR3 comprises 16 residues. The CDR3 nucleotides read TGTGCTAGTGGTTTGCCGTCCGGGCCAGGTTGGGAGACCCAGTACTTC. Translated: CASGLPSGPGWETQYF. Together with reference TRBV12-5 and TRBJ2-5, the CDR3 gives the full variable domain: DARVTQTPRHKVTEMGQEVTMRCQPILGHNTVFWYRQTMMQGLELLAYFRNRAPLDDSGMPKDRFSAEMPDATLATLKIQPSEPRDSAVYFCASGLPSGPGWETQYFGPGTRLLVL.